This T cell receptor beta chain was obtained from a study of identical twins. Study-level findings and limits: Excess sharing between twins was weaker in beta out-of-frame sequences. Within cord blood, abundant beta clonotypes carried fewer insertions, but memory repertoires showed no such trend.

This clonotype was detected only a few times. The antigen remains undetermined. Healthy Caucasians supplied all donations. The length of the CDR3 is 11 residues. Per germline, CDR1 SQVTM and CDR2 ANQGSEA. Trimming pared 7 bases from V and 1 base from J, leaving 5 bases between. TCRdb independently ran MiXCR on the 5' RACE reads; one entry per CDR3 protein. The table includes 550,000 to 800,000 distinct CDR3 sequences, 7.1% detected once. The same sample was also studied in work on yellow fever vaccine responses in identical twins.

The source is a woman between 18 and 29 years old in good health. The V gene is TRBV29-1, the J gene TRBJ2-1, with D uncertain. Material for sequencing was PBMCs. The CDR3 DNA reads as TGCAGCGCCGTTTCCTACAATGAGCAGTTCTTC. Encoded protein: CSAVSYNEQFF.